This T cell receptor (beta chain) was recorded in a study of CD8+CD57+ T cells in acquired aplastic anemia. It was genomic DNA that served as the template for profiling TCR beta VDJ and CDR3. One entry per CDR3 protein results from TCRdb running MiXCR on the reads. This sample has 300,000 or so distinct CDR3 sequences, with roughly 50% found just once. This CDR3 comprises 17 residues. V was pared by 10 bases and J by 0 bases, with 15 bases of the junction left unmatched. The germline CDR1 and CDR2 sequences are SGHVT and SQSDAQ. The source material was sorted CD4+, CD8+, or CD8+CD57+ T cells (not recorded which) from PBMCs. The rearrangement uses TRBV7-4 and TRBJ1-3, with TRBD1 matching over 7 bases. The TCR originated in a human donor with severe aplastic anemia or a healthy control (not recorded which). CDR3 bases: TGTGCCACGCGCACCCTACCGGGACAGCTCTCTGGAAACACCATATATTTT. This translates into CATRTLPGQLSGNTIYF.